The 31 T cell receptor beta chains reported below all come from one sample, sequenced in a study of control samples from healthy donors and cancer patients. Using immunoSEQ multiplex PCR, the repertoire was profiled, and TCRdb retains in-frame clones only, with some absent. The sample yields 190,000 or so clones, about 93% seen once. The sequencing input was blood. The receptors stem from a young man in good health.

This sequence joins TRBV11-2 and TRBJ2-1; D is undetermined. Trimming cost V 5 bases and J 3 bases, with 14 bases left between them. The CDR3 is 15 amino acids. Germline values: CDR1 SGHAT, CDR2 FQNNGV. CDR3 region: CASSPHGTVYNEQFF. The CDR3 nucleotides read TGTGCCAGCAGCCCGCACGGTACAGTCTACAATGAGCAGTTCTTC.

The V and J genes are TRBV6-5 and TRBJ2-7; D is tentatively TRBD1 or TRBD2 (6 bases each). Germline V CDR1 and CDR2: MNHEY, SVGAGI. The V and J ends lost 4 bases and 2 bases respectively, with 9 bases between them. The CDR3 totals 13 residues. For the CDR3, the DNA is TGTGCCAGCAGTTCCCGGGGGCCCTACGAGCAGTACTTC. It translates to CASSSRGPYEQYF.

CDR3 amino acids: CASSLAGTFTDTQYF. The CDR3 region has the DNA TGTGCCAGCAGCTTAGCAGGGACCTTCACAGATACGCAGTATTTT. The V and J genes are TRBV5-6 and TRBJ2-3; the D gene could be TRBD1 or TRBD2 (5 bases each). CDR1 is SGHDT and CDR2 is YYEEEE in the germline V gene. The ends were cut back, 2 bases at V and 2 bases at J, with 12 bases in the middle. The CDR3 totals 15 residues.

This chain connects TRBV30 to TRBJ1-1; 9 bases agree with TRBD1. The CDR3 covers 12 residues. Per the germline V gene, CDR1 is GTSNPN and CDR2 is SVGIG (reference sequence). The V segment lost 5 bases and the J segment 7 bases; nucleotides outside the gene matches: 5. The CDR3 DNA reads as TGTGCCTGGGACGGACAGGGGCATGAAGCTTTCTTT. Translating it yields CAWDGQGHEAFF.

This chain uses TRBV19 with TRBJ2-1; D is uncertain. CDR1 is LNHDA and CDR2 is SQIVND in the germline V gene (reference sequence). CDR3 length: 17 residues. V dropped 0 bases and J dropped 8 bases, with 20 bases sitting between them. CDR3 amino acids: CASSIDPGRSPLDEQFF. The CDR3 coding sequence is TGTGCCAGTAGTATAGATCCTGGTAGGTCCCCTTTGGATGAGCAGTTCTTC.

This chain uses TRBV12-3 or TRBV12-4 with TRBJ2-7; 9 positions match TRBD1. This CDR3 region has 13 residues. The V gene end was trimmed by 5 bases and the J gene end by 6 bases; junction bases not matched to a gene: 5. The CDR3 spells CASSRDRVAEQYF. The CDR3 DNA reads as TGTGCCAGCAGTCGGGACAGGGTCGCCGAGCAGTACTTC.

The gene calls are TRBV9 and TRBJ1-2; D uncertain. The CDR3 length is 15 residues. Germline V CDR1 and CDR2: SGDLS, YYNGEE. V lost 3 bases to trimming and J lost 4 bases, with 16 bases between them. This CDR3 reads CASSALVGGAYGYTF. The CDR3 nucleotides read TGTGCCAGCAGCGCCCTTGTTGGCGGAGCCTATGGCTACACCTTC. The full variable domain, rest sourced from reference TRBV9 and TRBJ1-2, is DSGVTQTPKHLITATGQRVTLRCSPRSGDLSVYWYQQSLDQGLQFLIQYYNGEERAKGNILERFSAQQFPDLHSELNLSSLELGDSALYFCASSALVGGAYGYTFGSGTRLTVV.

In its sample, this clone ranks as medium-sized. The chain has TRBV6-5 and TRBJ1-2, with 9 bases aligning to TRBD1. The CDR3 is 13 residues long. Trimming cost V 6 bases and J 6 bases; bases outside gene matches: 5. Germline V lookup: CDR1 MNHEY, CDR2 SVGAGI. The CDR3 protein is CASRLGQGDGYTF. Here the CDR3 DNA reads TGTGCCAGCAGATTGGGACAGGGAGATGGCTACACCTTC.

The chain links TRBV2 to TRBJ2-1, with 7 bases fitting TRBD1. The CDR3 is 11 amino acids. Germline V gene sequence: CDR1 SNHLY, CDR2 FYNNEI. Trimming removed 4 bases from V and 15 bases from J; junction bases left unmatched: 6. This chain's CDR3 is CASSVRTGGFF. CDR3 DNA: TGTGCCAGCAGTGTTAGGACAGGCGGGTTCTTC.

The chain is built from TRBV24-1 and TRBJ1-1; 9 bases align to TRBD1. The CDR3 covers 13 residues. The trim removed 7 bases at V and 4 bases at J, leaving 3 bases unmatched. Germline V gene sequence: CDR1 KGHDR, CDR2 SFDVKD. CDR3 amino acids: CATRQGAGTEAFF. The DNA for the CDR3 is TGTGCCACCAGACAGGGGGCAGGCACTGAAGCTTTCTTT.

This chain joins TRBV6-5 and TRBJ1-1, with D hard to call. Trimming took off 9 bases at V and 4 bases at J, with 9 bases between the two ends. This CDR3 contains 11 residues. Germline values: CDR1 MNHEY, CDR2 SVGAGI. CDR3 sequence: CASTTGTEAFF. Written as DNA, the CDR3 is TGTGCCAGTACTACGGGCACTGAAGCTTTCTTT.

This clone was picked up a small number of times. V usage is TRBV28 and J usage is TRBJ1-5, with TRBD1 matching 10 bases. The CDR3 loop spans 16 amino acids. Trimming took 6 bases from V and 1 from J; bases not matched to a gene: 6. Germline CDR1 and CDR2: MDHEN and SYDVKM. CDR3 amino acids: CASRPWTGGSNQPQHF. DNA for the CDR3: TGTGCCAGCAGACCCTGGACAGGGGGAAGCAATCAGCCCCAGCATTTT.

The chain recombines TRBV5-5 with TRBJ1-5, with D possibly matching TRBD1 (5 bases). In germline, CDR1 is SGHKS, CDR2 YYEKEE (reference sequence). The CDR3 is 15 residues long. The ends were cut back, 4 bases at V and 7 bases at J, with 18 bases in the middle. The CDR3 DNA reads TGTGCCAGCAGCCCTCGGGGGGGGTGGGACCAGCCCCAGCATTTT. Translated, it gives CASSPRGGWDQPQHF.

V usage is TRBV2 and J usage is TRBJ1-1; unclear D gene. Trimming left V 3 bases short and J 0 bases short, with 8 bases between. The CDR3 covers 14 residues. The germline gives CDR1 SNHLY, CDR2 FYNNEI. Here the CDR3 reads CASSDGQLNTEAFF. CDR3 nucleotide sequence: TGTGCCAGCAGTGATGGGCAGCTGAACACTGAAGCTTTCTTT.

The V and J genes are TRBV3-1 (or the pseudogene TRBV3-2) and TRBJ2-2; 12 bases map to TRBD2. This CDR3 has 21 residues. CDR1 is LGHDT, CDR2 YNNKEL, per germline (reference sequence). Trimming removed 4 bases from V and 2 bases from J; junction bases left unmatched: 17. CDR3 nucleotides: TGTGCCAGCAGCCGCCGATGGCTAGCGGGGGGGCCCTTCACCAACACCGGGGAGCTGTTTTTT. Residues: CASSRRWLAGGPFTNTGELFF.

This clone is a singleton in its sample. The chain joins TRBV3-1 (or the pseudogene TRBV3-2) to TRBJ2-5; D is possibly TRBD2 (5 bases). Per the germline V gene, CDR1 is LGHDT and CDR2 is YNNKEL (reference sequence). The CDR3 extends over 15 amino acids. Trimming shortened V by 0 bases and J by 6 bases, and 14 bases separated the two germline ends. The CDR3: CASSQEADLQKTQYF. The CDR3 nucleotides read TGTGCCAGCAGCCAAGAAGCGGACCTTCAGAAGACCCAGTACTTC.

In this sample, this clone turned up a few times. The CDR3 DNA reads as TGCGCCAGCAGCTTGGGGGGCCCCTCTGGAAACACCATATATTTT. Amino acids: CASSLGGPSGNTIYF. The chain couples TRBV5-1 to TRBJ1-3, with a weak D call TRBD1 (5 bases). In germline, CDR1 is SGHRS, CDR2 YFSETQ. The CDR3 has 15 amino acids. V gave up 0 bases and J gave up 0 bases, with 7 bases separating them. The full variable domain, with the rest looked up from reference TRBV5-1 and TRBJ1-3, is KAGVTQTPRYLIKTRGQQVTLSCSPISGHRSVSWYQQTPGQGLQFLFEYFSETQRNKGNFPGRFSGRQFSNSRSEMNVSTLELGDSALYLCASSLGGPSGNTIYFGEGSWLTVV.

V is TRBV19 and J is TRBJ2-5; tentative D call: TRBD2 (5 bases). The CDR3 spans 14 residues. CDR1 and CDR2 from the germline V gene are LNHDA and SQIVND (reference sequence). Trimming removed 5 bases from V and 4 bases from J, with 14 bases in between. As DNA, the CDR3 is TGTGCCAGTAGTTCAACGAGTGGGAGAGAGACCCAGTACTTC. Residues: CASSSTSGRETQYF.

In DNA, the CDR3 is TGTGCCAGCAGCCCCCTCAGGAACACTGAAGCTTTCTTT. This gives the protein CASSPLRNTEAFF. The chain joins TRBV3-1 (or the pseudogene TRBV3-2) to TRBJ1-1; D call uncertain. The CDR3 runs to 13 residues. The germline V and J ends were trimmed by 4 bases and 1 base, with 7 bases remaining between them. CDR1 LGHDT and CDR2 YNNKEL come from the germline V gene (reference sequence).

The chain couples TRBV5-1 to TRBJ2-1, with TRBD1 matching over 9 bases. With 3 bases clipped from V and 6 bases from J, the junction kept 10 bases outside the gene matches. The CDR3 has 16 amino acids. Germline-derived CDR1 and CDR2 are SGHRS and YFSETQ. CDR3 in amino acids: CASSSLGQGDGNEQFF. Written as DNA, the CDR3 is TGCGCCAGCAGCTCCCTGGGACAGGGCGACGGCAATGAGCAGTTCTTC.

This clone was counted once. A read error may produce the germline difference seen at one junction end. This rearrangement joins TRBV10-3 to TRBJ1-2; D gene uncertain. CDR3 size: 13 residues. CDR1 ENHRY and CDR2 SYGVKD come from the germline V gene. The CDR3 protein is CAISESKSAPQAF. CDR3 in DNA: TGTGCCATCAGTGAGTCGAAGTCCGCACCCCAGGCCTTC.

Comments on this clone: At one end the junction does not follow the germline gene, possibly because of a read error. This sequence joins TRBV5-1 and TRBJ2-3; D gene uncertain. This CDR3 has 14 amino acids. CDR1 and CDR2 (germline): SGHRS, YFSETQ. The CDR3, as DNA: TGCGCCAGCAGCTTCCAGGAACGCACATATACGCAGTATTTT. This codes for CASSFQERTYTQYF.

J is TRBJ1-1 and V is TRBV6-1; D unresolved. This CDR3 has 15 residues. Trimming left V 2 bases short and J 5 bases short, with 15 bases between. Germline CDR1 reads MNHNS; CDR2 reads SASEGT. Here the CDR3 reads CASSELGAGWTEAFF. In DNA form, the CDR3 reads TGTGCCAGCAGTGAACTGGGTGCGGGGTGGACTGAAGCTTTCTTT.

The CDR3: CASSPGQDETQYF. The CDR3 DNA follows: TGTGCCAGCAGTCCGGGACAGGACGAAACCCAGTACTTC. The J gene is TRBJ2-5, the V gene TRBV11-3; TRBD1 aligns across 8 bases. V gave up 6 bases and J gave up 8 bases; unmatched junction bases: 8. CDR3 length: 13 amino acids. The germline V gene has CDR1 SGHNT and CDR2 YENEEA. The variable domain in full, with the rest retrieved from reference TRBV11-3 and TRBJ2-5, is EAGVVQSPRYKIIEKKQPVAFWCNPISGHNTLYWYLQNLGQGPELLIRYENEEAVDDSQLPKDRFSAERLKGVDSTLKIQPAELGDSAVYLCASSPGQDETQYFGPGTRLLVL.

The genes are TRBV28 and TRBJ1-2; TRBD1 might be the D (5 bases). CDR3 size: 15 residues. Looked up from germline, CDR1 is MDHEN and CDR2 is SYDVKM. With 11 bases removed from V and 2 bases from J, the gap between germline ends came to 21 bases. CDR3 sequence (DNA): TGTGCCTCGACGCCCGGGACGGACAACAACTATGGCTACACCTTC. Translated: CASTPGTDNNYGYTF.

Here the CDR3 reads CASGHLRDARMNTEAFF. CDR3 nucleotide sequence: TGTGCCAGCGGACACCTCCGGGACGCTCGCATGAACACTGAAGCTTTCTTT. The V and J genes are TRBV2 and TRBJ1-1; possibly TRBD1 for D (5 bases). Germline V gene sequence: CDR1 SNHLY, CDR2 FYNNEI. Trimming cost V 8 bases and J 0 bases, with 22 bases left between them. CDR3 length: 17 residues.

This chain links TRBV29-1 with TRBJ2-1, with 12 bases aligning to TRBD2. The CDR3 extends over 14 amino acids. Germline values: CDR1 SQVTM, CDR2 ANQGSEA. The ends lost 7 bases at V and 4 bases at J; junction bases unmatched: 5. The chain's CDR3 is CSASGGAVYNEQFF. In DNA, the CDR3 is TGCAGCGCTAGCGGGGGGGCGGTATACAATGAGCAGTTCTTC.

This sequence joins TRBV28 and TRBJ1-1; 9 nucleotides match TRBD1. CDR1 MDHEN and CDR2 SYDVKM come from the germline V gene. After removal of 6 bases from V and 1 base from J, the junction contained 9 bases not matched to a gene. The CDR3 extends over 16 amino acids. The CDR3 here is CASSFLDRGGNTEAFF. CDR3 nucleotide sequence: TGTGCCAGCAGCTTCCTAGACAGGGGGGGGAACACTGAAGCTTTCTTT. Together with reference TRBV28 and TRBJ1-1, the CDR3 gives the full variable domain: DVKVTQSSRYLVKRTGEKVFLECVQDMDHENMFWYRQDPGLGLRLIYFSYDVKMKEKGDIPEGYSVSREKKERFSLILESASTNQTSMYLCASSFLDRGGNTEAFFGQGTRLTVV.

The chain joins TRBV11-1 to TRBJ2-7, with unresolved D. V lost 3 bases to trimming and J lost 3 bases, with 9 bases between them. This CDR3 region has 13 residues. The germline gives CDR1 SGHAT, CDR2 FQDESV (reference sequence). Here the CDR3 DNA reads TGTGCCAGCAGCTTTAGTAGGGACTACGAGCAGTACTTC. This encodes CASSFSRDYEQYF.

The rearrangement links TRBV7-7 to TRBJ2-1, with TRBD1 matching over 9 bases. The CDR3 is 16 residues long. Germline assignment: CDR1 SSHAT and CDR2 FNYEAQ (reference sequence). Trimming removed 0 bases from V and 1 base from J; junction bases left unmatched: 1. The CDR3 DNA follows: TGTGCCAGCAGCTTAGCCGGGACAGGGTCCTACAATGAGCAGTTCTTC. Translated: CASSLAGTGSYNEQFF. The variable domain in full, with the rest retrieved from reference TRBV7-7 and TRBJ2-1, is GAGVSQSPRYKVTKRGQDVTLRCDPISSHATLYWYQQALGQGPEFLTYFNYEAQPDKSGLPSDRFSAERPEGSISTLTIQRTEQRDSAMYRCASSLAGTGSYNEQFFGPGTRLTVL.

This rearrangement joins TRBV27 to TRBJ1-1; the D gene is possibly TRBD1 (6 bases). The V gene lost 5 bases and the J gene lost 5 bases, with 15 bases spanning the gap. CDR1 and CDR2 (germline): MNHEY, SMNVEV (reference sequence). CDR3 length equals 14 residues. CDR3 amino acids: CASSQSTGRTEAFF. The CDR3 region has the DNA TGTGCCAGCAGTCAATCAACAGGGAGGACTGAAGCTTTCTTT.